This T cell receptor (beta chain) was found in a study of T-cell memory formation after mild COVID-19. About the study: Across donors, TCR clusters were largely donor specific.

As regards this clonotype: The antigen is undetermined.

Findings and limits, study-wide: Cross-reactive memory appears to have joined, as suggested by some responding clones showing up in pre-infection memory.

CDR1 and CDR2 (germline): MNHNS, SASEGT. This CDR3 contains 16 residues. The V gene end was trimmed by 6 bases and the J gene end by 4 bases; junction bases not matched to a gene: 6. TCRdb fed the 5' RACE reads into MiXCR, producing one record per CDR3 protein. The top ten hold around 8.1% of the sample, which has about 430,000 distinct CDR3 sequences, approximately 24% seen once. This rearrangement joins TRBV6-1 to TRBJ2-3, with TRBD2 matching over 14 bases. The TCR was taken from an adult woman who had mild COVID-19 (a few samples of this study predate the infection). Cell type and time point are not known. Sequenced sample: PBMCs or a T cell subset sorted from them (not recorded which). The CDR3 coding sequence is TGTGCCAGCAGCCAGACTAGCGGGGGGGCCTCAGATACGCAGTATTTT. Its translation is CASSQTSGGASDTQYF.